The rows below give T cell receptor beta chains drawn from one sample of a study of pediatric ulcerative colitis. The method was immunoSEQ multiplex PCR; TCRdb's version includes in-frame clones alone and lacks a portion of them. The table has 60,000 or so clones, around four fifths seen once. The sample comprised blood. Receptor source: a boy aged 5-17 years with moderate ulcerative colitis. Each CDR3 is given with its conserved first and last residue. Some rows mark clone size as missing; the rest say once, few, many or name a class of expanded clone.

CAGTSVSSGANVLTF . TRBV30
CASRGPAVNQPQHF . TRBV2
CASTAGLRDAGELFF . TRBV14
CASILYRDRGREGNQPQHF . TRBV7-4
CASSKRGLAGGPFYNEQFF . TRBV7-9
CASSEGDVYEQYF . TRBV5-4
CASTPMDGGEKLFF once TRBV25-1
CATSSDRLNTEAFF . TRBV15
CASSQTPGEGLGGYTF . TRBV4-2
CASTGTARETQYF . TRBV6-1
CASSLGSGRAISTGELFF . TRBV5-4
CASSPGRANTIYF few TRBV19
CASSVGGAAGELFF . TRBV9